This T cell receptor (beta chain) is drawn from a study of cytomegalovirus exposure and HLA in healthy donors. Germline-derived CDR1 and CDR2 are SEHNR and FQNEAQ (reference sequence). This CDR3 comprises 14 residues. V was cut by 4 bases and J by 5 bases, with 14 bases left in between. This PCR relied on a set of 60 Vbeta primers and 13 Jbeta primers. Assay used: immunoSEQ multiplex PCR; TCRdb lists only in-frame clones, some missing. The sample has 150,000 to 200,000 clones, 75% seen once. The rearrangement uses TRBV7-9 and TRBJ1-2; D is unresolved. The receptor was isolated from a male donor in good health and CMV-seronegative. Sequences were obtained from PBMCs. CDR3 amino acids: CASSSWEEDYGYTF. The CDR3 DNA reads TGTGCCAGCAGCTCCTGGGAGGAGGATTATGGCTACACCTTC.